These 20 T cell receptor beta chains originate from one sample sequenced in a study of shared clonotypes between healthy human individuals (dated by TCRdb to 2020 to 2022). Library preparation was by the immunoSEQ multiplex PCR assay. The table comes from immuneACCESS by way of TCRdb, which keeps in-frame sequences with V and J called. Part of the clones is missing from these tables; in studies checked, under half for an unresolved V gene and the rest for unknown reasons. In all, the sample holds millions of clones, and 90% to 95% of those were seen once. 0.39% of the sample is held by the ten biggest clonotypes. Sequencing was carried out using naive CD4+ T cells from PBMCs. This specimen's cell subset or site label, per the study, means: CD45RA+ positively selected. The source is a young man in good health. Some clones in this sample may be carry-over from other donors' samples.

The chain's CDR3 is CASSFLAGRLNTGELFF. For the CDR3, the DNA is TGTGCCAGCAGCTTCCTAGCGGGAAGGTTAAACACCGGGGAGCTGTTTTTT. The chain couples TRBV11-3 to TRBJ2-2, with 9 bases aligning to TRBD2. V was clipped by 3 bases and J by 2 bases; unmatched bases: 7. The germline V gene encodes CDR1 SGHNT and CDR2 YENEEA. The CDR3 loop spans 17 amino acids.

The gene calls are TRBV27 and TRBJ1-2; a weak D match, TRBD1 (6 bases). Trimming stripped 5 bases from V and 3 bases from J, with 16 bases between. CDR1 is MNHEY, CDR2 SMNVEV, per germline (reference sequence). CDR3 length: 15 amino acids. CDR3 residues: CASSGLGGVDYGYTF. Written as DNA, the CDR3 is TGTGCCAGCAGTGGCCTGGGGGGCGTGGACTATGGCTACACCTTC.

V usage is TRBV9 and J usage is TRBJ2-1, with TRBD2 matching 11 bases. V shed 1 base and J 4 bases; nucleotides not matched to a gene: 4. The CDR3 contains 16 residues. From germline, CDR1 is SGDLS and CDR2 YYNGEE. CDR3 protein: CASSVPGLADYNEQFF. The CDR3 nucleotides are TGTGCCAGCAGCGTACCGGGACTAGCGGATTACAATGAGCAGTTCTTC. The full variable domain, in which reference TRBV9 and TRBJ2-1 provide the parts outside the CDR3, is DSGVTQTPKHLITATGQRVTLRCSPRSGDLSVYWYQQSLDQGLQFLIQYYNGEERAKGNILERFSAQQFPDLHSELNLSSLELGDSALYFCASSVPGLADYNEQFFGPGTRLTVL.

This sequence joins TRBV29-1 and TRBJ2-1; tentative D call: TRBD1 (6 bases). From germline, CDR1 is SQVTM and CDR2 ANQGSEA. V lost 5 bases, J lost 5 bases, and 13 bases lay in between. This CDR3 region has 13 residues. The CDR3 loop is CSVKPGVHNEQFF. In nucleotides, the CDR3 is TGCAGCGTTAAACCAGGGGTCCACAATGAGCAGTTCTTC.

The chain joins TRBV18 to TRBJ2-7; 11 positions agree with TRBD2. Germline V gene sequence: CDR1 KGHSH, CDR2 LQKENI. The CDR3 has 15 amino acids. The ends lost 2 bases at V and 5 bases at J; junction bases unmatched: 5. CDR3 protein: CASSPVTSGNNEQYF. CDR3 nucleotides: TGTGCCAGCTCACCAGTGACTAGCGGGAACAACGAGCAGTACTTC.

CDR3 nucleotide sequence: TGTGCCAGCAGTTTTTCTCGGTCGAGCGGGCCCCAGCATTTT. It encodes CASSFSRSSGPQHF. The rearrangement joins TRBV27 to TRBJ1-5; D unclear. The ends were cut back, 3 bases at V and 9 bases at J, with 15 bases in the middle. The CDR3 consists of 14 residues. Germline V CDR1 and CDR2: MNHEY, SMNVEV (reference sequence).

This chain connects TRBV7-9 to TRBJ1-2; 7 bases fit TRBD1. Germline lookup yields CDR1 SEHNR and CDR2 FQNEAQ (reference sequence). The CDR3 consists of 16 residues. V was clipped by 1 base and J by 6 bases; unmatched bases: 11. The CDR3 loop is CASSLGANRGNDGYTF. CDR3 bases: TGTGCCAGCAGCTTAGGGGCGAACAGGGGAAATGATGGCTACACCTTC.

This rearrangement joins TRBV4-3 to TRBJ2-4; maybe TRBD1 (5 bases). Deletions cut 0 bases from V and 6 bases from J, with 15 bases between. The CDR3 is made up of 16 amino acids. The V gene's germline CDR1 is LGHNA and CDR2 YSLEER. The CDR3 region is CASSQEGSGSRNIQYF. The CDR3 DNA reads TGCGCCAGCAGCCAAGAAGGGTCAGGGTCCAGAAACATTCAGTACTTC.

The chain recombines TRBV28 with TRBJ2-5; 13 positions match TRBD2. J was trimmed by 4 bases and V by 4 bases; bases with no gene match: 9. The germline CDR1 and CDR2 sequences are MDHEN and SYDVKM. This CDR3 is built from 17 residues. The CDR3 sequence is CASSSAGTSGTLETQYF. CDR3 sequence (DNA): TGTGCCAGCAGTTCAGCCGGGACTAGCGGGACGTTAGAGACCCAGTACTTC.

This chain joins TRBV29-1 and TRBJ2-1; 8 positions agree with TRBD1. This CDR3 comprises 14 residues. Trimming took 7 bases from V and 5 from J; bases not matched to a gene: 10. Per the germline V gene, CDR1 is SQVTM and CDR2 is ANQGSEA. CDR3 sequence: CSALSRGRNNEQFF. The CDR3 DNA follows: TGCAGCGCCTTAAGCAGGGGGCGAAACAATGAGCAGTTCTTC.

V and J are TRBV28 and TRBJ1-3, with TRBD1 identical over 8 bases. In germline, CDR1 is MDHEN, CDR2 SYDVKM. The length of the CDR3 is 16 residues. V shed 4 bases, J shed 3 bases, and the junction held 8 bases outside the gene matches. CDR3 residues: CASSSLAGGGGNTIYF. CDR3 nucleotides: TGTGCCAGCAGTTCCCTTGCAGGGGGCGGTGGAAACACCATATATTTT.

The CDR3 DNA is TGTGCCAGTAGTATATGGTATCCGGCCTCTATGCAGCCCCAGCATTTT. Its protein is CASSIWYPASMQPQHF. The V call is TRBV19, the J call TRBJ1-5; D remains unclear. Germline CDR1 is LNHDA and CDR2 is SQIVND (reference sequence). V was clipped by 2 bases and J by 7 bases, with 18 bases between them. This CDR3 has 16 residues.

The chain uses TRBV27 and TRBJ2-1; D is ambiguous. V was clipped by 7 bases and J by 8 bases, with 15 bases between them. Germline-derived CDR1 and CDR2 are MNHEY and SMNVEV (reference sequence). The CDR3 is made up of 13 amino acids. The CDR3, as DNA: TGTGCCAGCACTTCCCTTAACAGTCATGAGCAGTTCTTC. Translated: CASTSLNSHEQFF.

V is TRBV19 and J is TRBJ1-5; possible D gene TRBD1, 5 bases. The germline V gene encodes CDR1 LNHDA and CDR2 SQIVND (reference sequence). With 4 bases removed from V and 11 bases from J, the gap between germline ends came to 18 bases. The CDR3 covers 14 residues. The CDR3 reads CASSTPGPSDAQHF. DNA of the CDR3: TGTGCCAGTAGTACCCCGGGACCCTCCGACGCCCAGCATTTT.

The rearrangement joins TRBV6-5 to TRBJ2-4; TRBD1 aligns across 9 bases. The CDR3 length is 16 residues. Germline CDR1 and CDR2: MNHEY and SVGAGI. The J segment lost 6 bases and the V segment lost 2 bases, leaving 8 bases of the junction unmatched. DNA for the CDR3: TGTGCCAGCAGTTACCTACAGGGGGCAGGTAGAAACATTCAGTACTTC. Translating gives CASSYLQGAGRNIQYF.

The chain combines TRBV14 with TRBJ2-5; perhaps TRBD1 as D (7 bases). The V gene lost 4 bases and the J gene lost 7 bases, with 16 bases spanning the gap. CDR3 length equals 14 residues. The germline CDR1 and CDR2 sequences are SGHDN and FVKESK. The CDR3 DNA follows: TGTGCCAGCAGCCGGCGACAGGGAGGCGGGACCCAGTACTTC. It translates to CASSRRQGGGTQYF. The entire variable domain, with the rest obtained from reference TRBV14 and TRBJ2-5, is as follows: EAGVTQFPSHSVIEKGQTVTLRCDPISGHDNLYWYRRVMGKEIKFLLHFVKESKQDESGMPNNRFLAERTGGTYSTLKVQPAELEDSGVYFCASSRRQGGGTQYFGPGTRLLVL.

The rearrangement joins TRBV4-3 to TRBJ2-1, with D possibly being TRBD2 (7 bases). Trimming took 8 bases from V and 0 from J, leaving 20 bases between them. This CDR3 is 17 amino acids long. From germline, CDR1 is LGHNA and CDR2 YSLEER. CDR3 in DNA: TGCGCCAGCGGACGGCGCGGGGGCCCGAGCTCCTACAATGAGCAGTTCTTC. This sequence encodes CASGRRGGPSSYNEQFF.

The sample holds one count of this clone. The chain recombines TRBV9 with TRBJ2-5, with 9 bases fitting TRBD2. J gave up 5 bases and V 0 bases, and 5 bases lay outside the gene matches. CDR1 and CDR2 (germline): SGDLS, YYNGEE. This CDR3 is built from 15 residues. Here the CDR3 reads CASSVGREGMETQYF. The CDR3, as DNA: TGTGCCAGCAGCGTAGGGCGGGAGGGGATGGAGACCCAGTACTTC. The full variable domain, its missing parts supplied by reference TRBV9 and TRBJ2-5, is DSGVTQTPKHLITATGQRVTLRCSPRSGDLSVYWYQQSLDQGLQFLIQYYNGEERAKGNILERFSAQQFPDLHSELNLSSLELGDSALYFCASSVGREGMETQYFGPGTRLLVL.

The J gene is TRBJ2-7, the V gene TRBV18, with 9 positions matching TRBD2. J gave up 6 bases and V 2 bases, and 2 bases lay outside the gene matches. The V gene's germline CDR1 is KGHSH and CDR2 LQKENI. This CDR3 region has 13 residues. The CDR3 region is CASSPNSGSEQYF. CDR3 nucleotide sequence: TGTGCCAGCTCACCAAATAGCGGGAGCGAGCAGTACTTC.

The chain recombines TRBV7-3 with TRBJ2-5; D remains ambiguous. Trimming removed 1 base from V and 0 bases from J, with 9 bases in between. Germline loops: CDR1 SGHTA, CDR2 FQGTGA. The CDR3 is 15 residues long. Here the CDR3 DNA reads TGTGCCAGCAGCTTAATGGTGGTCCACCAAGAGACCCAGTACTTC. Residues: CASSLMVVHQETQYF.